These T cell receptor beta chains were read from a single sample in a study of T cell responses to AZD1222 COVID-19 vaccine. Clones were read by immunoSEQ multiplex PCR, and TCRdb kept only the in-frame ones, dropping some. The sample shows tens of thousands of clones, under 95% of them seen only once. This material consisted of peripheral blood, taken on day 0 of MenACWY control vaccination. The receptors were gathered from an adult in good health. Both conserved end residues are part of each CDR3. D genes are given only for firm matches. Size tells how often a clone was seen (once, few, many) or the class of an expanded clone, and some rows leave it out.

TRBV7-2	TRBJ2-3	-	-	TGTGCCAGCAGCCGCGTAGGGGGGTTGGATACGCAGTATTTT	CASSRVGGLDTQYF
TRBV19	TRBJ2-1	-	-	TGTGCCAGTAGTGTCCGCTTAGGCAGGCAGGGTAATGAGCAGTTCTTC	CASSVRLGRQGNEQFF
TRBV6-6	TRBJ1-4	-	-	TGTGCCAGCAGTTACTCGCAGGAAGAAAAACTGTTTTTT	CASSYSQEEKLFF
TRBV10-1	TRBJ1-2	-	-	TGCGCCAGCAGTGAGTCTCGGTTTGGGGGCTACACCTTC	CASSESRFGGYTF
TRBV4-3	TRBJ2-1	TRBD2	-	TGCGCCAGCAGCCAAGATGTGGTTGGACTAGCGGGCTCCAATGAGCAGTTCTTC	CASSQDVVGLAGSNEQFF
TRBV2	TRBJ1-5	TRBD1	-	TGTGCCAGCACGAGGCAGGGGGATCAGCCCCAGCATTTT	CASTRQGDQPQHF
TRBV28	TRBJ2-1	TRBD2	-	TGTGCCAGCACCTCGTCTAGCGGGAGGGCCGGGGAGCAGTTCTTC	CASTSSSGRAGEQFF
TRBV20-1	TRBJ1-1	-	-	TGCAGTGCCACAGGTGGGGGGGGTGCTTTCTTT	CSATGGGGAFF
TRBV9	TRBJ2-7	-	-	TGTGCCAGCAGCCCGAGGGCCATAAACTCCTACGAGCAGTACTTC	CASSPRAINSYEQYF
TRBV5-8	TRBJ2-5	-	-	TGTGCCAGCAGCTTGGGTGCGGGGGCGGAGGGAGAGACCCAGTACTTC	CASSLGAGAEGETQYF
TRBV27	TRBJ1-4	-	once	TGTGCCAGCAGAAAAGCCCTCTCTAATGAAAAACTGTTTTTT	CASRKALSNEKLFF
TRBV28	TRBJ2-1	TRBD2	-	TGTGCCAGCAGTTTACCCAGCCCTAGCGGGACCTACAATGAGCAGTTCTTC	CASSLPSPSGTYNEQFF
TRBV7-9	TRBJ1-6	TRBD1	-	TGTGCCAGCAGCGGGACAGGGGATTCACCCCTCCACTTT	CASSGTGDSPLHF
TRBV15	TRBJ2-3	TRBD2	-	TGTGCCACCAGCTCGGGACTAAGCACAGATACGCAGTATTTT	CATSSGLSTDTQYF
TRBV18	TRBJ1-6	-	-	TGTGCCAGCTCACCCGGTGCGCAGGGAGGTTCACCCCTCCACTTT	CASSPGAQGGSPLHF
TRBV27	TRBJ2-1	TRBD2	few	TGTGCCAGCAGTTTATTTCTAGCGGGGGGGTTGGATGAGCAGTTCTTC	CASSLFLAGGLDEQFF
TRBV14	TRBJ2-5	TRBD1	-	TGTGCCAGCAGCCAAGGACAGGGAATCTTCCAAGAGACCCAGTACTTC	CASSQGQGIFQETQYF
TRBV11-3	TRBJ2-2	-	-	TGTGCCAGCAGCTTAGCGCCCGGCACCGGGGAGCTGTTTTTT	CASSLAPGTGELFF
TRBV27	TRBJ2-7	TRBD2	-	TGTGCCAGCCGGATTGGACTAGCGGGGACCTACGAGCAGTACTTC	CASRIGLAGTYEQYF
TRBV11-2	TRBJ1-1	-	-	TGTGCCAGCAGCTTAGGACAGGACACTGAAGCTTTCTTT	CASSLGQDTEAFF
TRBV3-1/TRBV3-2	TRBJ2-5	TRBD1	-	TGTGCCAGCAGCAAGGACAGGGACATAGAGACCCAGTACTTC	CASSKDRDIETQYF
TRBV11-2	TRBJ1-1	TRBD1	-	TGTGCCAGCGAGACAGGGGGACGGACTGAAGCTTTCTTT	CASETGGRTEAFF
TRBV28	TRBJ1-1	-	-	TGTGCCAGCAGTCCCCTTGCCCTTAGAGCTTTCTTT	CASSPLALRAFF
TRBV19	TRBJ1-3	-	-	TGTGCCAGTAGTATGGACAGCCTTTCTGGAAACACCATATATTTT	CASSMDSLSGNTIYF
TRBV5-1	TRBJ2-3	TRBD2	-	TGCGCCAGCAGCCTCGGGACTAGCGGTTCTACAGATACGCAGTATTTT	CASSLGTSGSTDTQYF